Listed below are T cell receptor beta chains from one sample, sequenced in a study of Graves' ophthalmopathy and Graves' hyperthyroidism. TCRdb re-derived calls from the multiplex PCR reads in MiXCR, one entry per CDR3 protein. The data show a few hundred thousand distinct CDR3 sequences, with approximately 18% seen just once and 2% to 2.5% held by the top ten. Material: peripheral blood. The receptor source for this set is an adult woman with stable Graves' hyperthyroidism. Each CDR3 is given with its conserved first and last residue. Fields, in order: V gene, D gene, clone size, J gene, CDR3 protein, CDR3 DNA. A D gene is named only where the DNA matches it firmly. Rows give clone size only sometimes, using once, few, many, or a class for an expanded clone.

TRBV7-2	TRBD2	many	TRBJ2-7	CASSYASGKAWEQYF	TGTGCCAGCAGCTACGCTAGCGGGAAGGCATGGGAGCAGTACTTC
TRBV20-1	.	.	TRBJ1-2	CLRGDGYTF	TGTCTGAGAGGGGACGGCTACACCTTC
TRBV3-1	.	many	TRBJ2-5	CASSQDFSYQETQYF	TGTGCCAGCAGCCAAGATTTTAGCTACCAAGAGACCCAGTACTTC
TRBV15	TRBD2	many	TRBJ2-6	CATSRGGRVSGANVLTF	TGTGCCACCAGCAGAGGGGGGAGGGTCTCTGGGGCCAACGTCCTGACTTTC
TRBV7-2	.	many	TRBJ2-7	CATASGGSYEQYF	TGTGCCACCGCCTCGGGGGGCTCGTACGAGCAGTACTTC
TRBV6-1	.	.	TRBJ1-1	CASSNIQGYPEAFF	TGTGCCAGCAGTAATATCCAGGGGTACCCTGAAGCTTTCTTT
TRBV12-3/TRBV12-4	.	many	TRBJ2-1	CASSLAAGEQFF	TGTGCCAGCAGTTTAGCGGCGGGGGAGCAGTTCTTC
TRBV6-6	.	many	TRBJ2-2	CASRASDTGELFF	TGTGCCAGCAGAGCCTCGGACACCGGGGAGCTGTTTTTT
TRBV7-9	TRBD2	many	TRBJ2-5	CASSTGLAGGMKTQYF	TGTGCCAGCAGCACGGGACTAGCGGGAGGCATGAAGACCCAGTACTTC
TRBV29-1	TRBD2	many	TRBJ2-2	CSVSGRATGELFF	TGCAGCGTATCCGGGAGGGCCACCGGGGAGCTGTTTTTT
TRBV9	TRBD1	.	TRBJ1-6	CASSPDRANSPLHF	TGTGCCAGCAGCCCGGACAGGGCGAATTCACCCCTCCACTTT
TRBV7-2	TRBD1	many	TRBJ2-2	CASSWGQGMGGGELFF	TGTGCCAGCAGCTGGGGACAGGGCATGGGCGGCGGGGAGCTGTTTTTT
TRBV11-2	.	.	TRBJ1-1	CASSFVQGHTEAFF	TGTGCCAGCAGCTTCGTTCAGGGGCACACTGAAGCTTTCTTT
TRBV6-2/TRBV6-3	.	many	TRBJ1-1	CASSYGEVNTEAFF	TGTGCCAGCAGTTACGGCGAGGTGAACACTGAAGCTTTCTTT
TRBV14	.	.	TRBJ2-4	CASSQNLMLRGRNIKYF	TGTGCCAGCAGCCAAAATCTGATGTTGCGGGGTCGGAACATTAAGTACTTC
TRBV6-2/TRBV6-3	TRBD1	.	TRBJ1-1	CASSGQGAGTEAFF	TGTGCCAGCAGTGGACAGGGGGCAGGTACTGAAGCTTTCTTT
TRBV12-3/TRBV12-4	TRBD1	many	TRBJ2-1	CASSLPGQGVKQFF	TGTGCCAGCAGTCTACCGGGACAGGGGGTTAAGCAGTTCTTC
TRBV27	.	many	TRBJ2-7	CASSSVSGLYYEQYF	TGTGCCAGCAGTTCCGTCTCAGGGCTCTACTACGAGCAGTACTTC
TRBV20-1	.	many	TRBJ1-2	CSASATFSRYTF	TGCAGTGCTTCGGCGACCTTCTCGCGATACACCTTC
TRBV30	.	many	TRBJ1-1	CAWSISRGNTEAFF	TGTGCCTGGAGTATCTCCCGGGGAAACACTGAAGCTTTCTTT
TRBV20-1	TRBD1	.	TRBJ1-2	CSALVRDRADGYTF	TGCAGTGCTCTGGTCCGGGACAGAGCGGATGGCTACACCTTC
TRBV20-1	TRBD1	many	TRBJ2-7	CSAKDPGQGAYEQYF	TGCAGTGCTAAAGACCCGGGACAGGGGGCCTACGAGCAGTACTTC
TRBV7-2	.	few	TRBJ2-4	CASSTGPTLAKNIQYF	TGTGCCAGCAGCACTGGACCGACTCTAGCCAAAAACATTCAGTACTTC
TRBV10-2	TRBD1	many	TRBJ2-7	CASSDGDRGGFEQYF	TGCGCCAGCAGCGACGGGGACAGGGGAGGCTTCGAGCAGTACTTC
TRBV28	.	many	TRBJ1-2	CASSPRVVAYGYTF	TGTGCCAGCAGTCCCAGGGTTGTTGCCTATGGCTACACCTTC
TRBV6-4	TRBD2	many	TRBJ2-5	CASSESVASGRALETQYF	TGTGCCAGCAGTGAATCGGTCGCTAGCGGGAGGGCCCTGGAGACCCAGTACTTC
TRBV5-1	.	.	TRBJ2-7	CASGLGTPTITYEQYF	TGCGCCAGCGGCTTGGGGACCCCGACTATAACCTACGAGCAGTACTTC
TRBV6-1	TRBD1	many	TRBJ2-4	CASRKTGENIQYF	TGTGCCAGCAGGAAGACAGGGGAAAACATTCAGTACTTC
TRBV28	.	many	TRBJ2-7	CASSFTRNYEQYF	TGTGCCAGCAGTTTCACACGAAATTACGAGCAGTACTTC
TRBV27	.	.	TRBJ1-2	CASSQYSTGPFYGYTF	TGTGCCAGCAGTCAATATTCGACAGGACCCTTCTATGGCTACACCTTC
TRBV5-1	.	many	TRBJ2-7	CASSRDNTYEQYF	TGCGCCAGCAGCCGGGACAATACCTACGAGCAGTACTTC
TRBV18	TRBD2	.	TRBJ2-7	CASSQPSGIPAEQYF	TGTGCCAGCTCTCAGCCTAGCGGGATTCCGGCCGAGCAGTACTTC
TRBV20-1	.	.	TRBJ2-5	CSAGKGVQETQYF	TGCAGTGCTGGCAAGGGAGTACAAGAGACCCAGTACTTC
TRBV20-1	TRBD2	few	TRBJ2-2	CSAGAAGSTGELFF	TGCAGTGCCGGGGCAGCGGGATCAACCGGGGAGCTGTTTTTT
TRBV30	.	many	TRBJ1-6	CAWRTGSGSNSPLHF	TGTGCCTGGCGCACAGGCTCGGGGAGCAATTCACCCCTCCACTTT
TRBV5-1	TRBD1	many	TRBJ2-7	CASSSEIRDRGYEQYF	TGCGCCAGCAGCTCGGAGATTAGGGACAGGGGTTACGAGCAGTACTTC
TRBV6-1	.	many	TRBJ1-3	CASSPVGDGNTIYF	TGTGCCAGCAGTCCGGTCGGGGATGGAAACACCATATATTTT
TRBV6-2/TRBV6-3	TRBD1	.	TRBJ2-5	CASSSGTGTETQYF	TGTGCCAGCAGTTCCGGGACAGGGACGGAGACCCAGTACTTC
TRBV6-5	.	many	TRBJ2-7	CASSYSIRGGEQYF	TGTGCCAGCAGTTACTCAATCAGGGGTGGCGAGCAGTACTTC
TRBV12-3/TRBV12-4	.	.	TRBJ2-5	CASSLGGSGGETQYF	TGTGCCAGCAGTTTAGGCGGATCGGGCGGCGAGACCCAGTACTTC
TRBV19	.	many	TRBJ2-7	CASSIESSGYSYEQYF	TGTGCCAGTAGTATAGAGTCGAGCGGCTACTCCTACGAGCAGTACTTC
TRBV19	TRBD1	.	TRBJ2-2	CATNGQGSTGELFF	TGTGCCACCAATGGACAGGGGAGCACCGGGGAGCTGTTTTTT
TRBV29-1	TRBD2	many	TRBJ2-5	CSVEGGTSGDKETQYF	TGCAGCGTTGAAGGAGGGACTAGCGGGGACAAAGAGACCCAGTACTTC
TRBV5-1	.	.	TRBJ2-7	CASSSTGHLDYEQYF	TGCGCCAGCAGCAGCACCGGGCACTTGGACTACGAGCAGTACTTC
TRBV12-3/TRBV12-4	.	many	TRBJ2-7	CASSRNREVDYEQYF	TGTGCCAGCAGTCGGAACAGGGAGGTGGACTACGAGCAGTACTTC
TRBV30	.	many	TRBJ1-2	CAWRQTVYGYTF	TGTGCCTGGAGACAGACAGTCTATGGCTACACCTTC
TRBV20-1	.	many	TRBJ2-6	CSARPPVSGANVLTF	TGCAGTGCCCGCCCACCGGTCTCTGGGGCCAACGTCCTGACTTTC
TRBV12-3/TRBV12-4	TRBD1	.	TRBJ2-5	CAGSQDREQETQYF	TGTGCCGGCAGCCAAGACAGGGAGCAAGAGACCCAGTACTTC
TRBV20-1	.	once	TRBJ1-6	CSARDRQGGSPLHF	TGCAGTGCTAGAGATCGGCAGGGAGGTTCACCCCTCCACTTT
TRBV29-1	.	many	TRBJ1-1	CSVVTYGGTEAFF	TGCAGCGTGGTTACGTACGGGGGTACTGAAGCTTTCTTT
TRBV20-1	TRBD2	.	TRBJ2-3	CSAREEGLAGWNTQYF	TGCAGTGCTAGAGAGGAGGGACTAGCGGGGTGGAATACGCAGTATTTT